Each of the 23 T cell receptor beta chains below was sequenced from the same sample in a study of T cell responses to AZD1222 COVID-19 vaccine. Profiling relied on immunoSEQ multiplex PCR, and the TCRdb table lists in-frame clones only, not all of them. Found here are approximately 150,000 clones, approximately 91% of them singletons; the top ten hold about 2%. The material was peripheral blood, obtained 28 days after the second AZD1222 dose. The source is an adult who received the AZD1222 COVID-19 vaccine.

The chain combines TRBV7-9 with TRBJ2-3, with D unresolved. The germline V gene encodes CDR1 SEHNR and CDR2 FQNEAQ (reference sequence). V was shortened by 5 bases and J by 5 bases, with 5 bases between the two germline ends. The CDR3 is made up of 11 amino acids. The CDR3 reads CASSPLDTQYF. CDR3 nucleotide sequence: TGTGCCAGCAGCCCACTAGATACGCAGTATTTT.

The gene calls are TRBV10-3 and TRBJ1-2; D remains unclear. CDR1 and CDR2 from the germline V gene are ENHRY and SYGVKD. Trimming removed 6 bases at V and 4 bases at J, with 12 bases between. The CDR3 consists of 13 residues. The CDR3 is CAISDDRSYGYTF. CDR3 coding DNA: TGTGCCATCAGCGACGACCGCTCCTATGGCTACACCTTC.

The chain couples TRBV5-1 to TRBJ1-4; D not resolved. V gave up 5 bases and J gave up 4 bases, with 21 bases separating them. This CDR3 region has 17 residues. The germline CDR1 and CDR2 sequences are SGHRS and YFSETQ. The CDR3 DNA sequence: TGCGCCAGCAGGGGAGCCTATCGAGGGAAGGGTAATGAAAAACTGTTTTTT. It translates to CASRGAYRGKGNEKLFF.

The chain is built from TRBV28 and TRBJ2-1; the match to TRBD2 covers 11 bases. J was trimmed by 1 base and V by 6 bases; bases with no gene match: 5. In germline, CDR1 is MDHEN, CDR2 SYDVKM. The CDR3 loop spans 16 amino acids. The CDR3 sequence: CASSATSGGSYNEQFF. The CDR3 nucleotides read TGTGCCAGCAGCGCCACTAGCGGGGGTTCCTACAATGAGCAGTTCTTC.

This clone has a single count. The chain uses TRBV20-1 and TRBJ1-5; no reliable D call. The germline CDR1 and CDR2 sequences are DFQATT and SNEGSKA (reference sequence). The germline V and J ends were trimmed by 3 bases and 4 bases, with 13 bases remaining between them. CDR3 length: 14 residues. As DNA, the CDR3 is TGCAGTGCTAGTTATGGAGGAGCGAATCAGCCCCAGCATTTT. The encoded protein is CSASYGGANQPQHF.

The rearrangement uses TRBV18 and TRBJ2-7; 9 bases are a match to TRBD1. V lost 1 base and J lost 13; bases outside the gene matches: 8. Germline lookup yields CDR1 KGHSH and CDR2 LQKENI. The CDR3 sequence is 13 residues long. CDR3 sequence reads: CASSPRGQGLFYF. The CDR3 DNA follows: TGTGCCAGCTCACCACGGGGACAGGGACTCTTTTACTTC.

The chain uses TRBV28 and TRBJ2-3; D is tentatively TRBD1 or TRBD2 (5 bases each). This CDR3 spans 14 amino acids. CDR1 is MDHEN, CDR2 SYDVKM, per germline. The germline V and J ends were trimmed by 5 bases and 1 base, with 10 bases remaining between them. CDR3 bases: TGTGCCAGCAGTCGCTTGGGACGCACAGATACGCAGTATTTT. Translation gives CASSRLGRTDTQYF.

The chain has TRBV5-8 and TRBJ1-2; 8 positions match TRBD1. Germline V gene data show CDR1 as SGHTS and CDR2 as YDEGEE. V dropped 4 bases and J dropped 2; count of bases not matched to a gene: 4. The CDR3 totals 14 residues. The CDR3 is CASSKRTGNYGYTF. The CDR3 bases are TGTGCCAGCAGCAAGAGGACAGGGAACTATGGCTACACCTTC.

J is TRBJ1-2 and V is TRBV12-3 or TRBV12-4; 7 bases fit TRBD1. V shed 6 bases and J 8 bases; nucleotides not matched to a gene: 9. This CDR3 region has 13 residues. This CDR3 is CASRTTGNRGYTF. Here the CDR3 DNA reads TGTGCCAGCAGAACGACAGGGAATCGAGGCTACACCTTC.

CDR3 in DNA: TGCGCCAGCACCGTGTCTAGCGGGGGCCTTTACAATGAGCAGTTCTTC. Translating gives CASTVSSGGLYNEQFF. The rearrangement uses TRBV5-1 and TRBJ2-1, with TRBD2 identical over 10 bases. Looked up from germline, CDR1 is SGHRS and CDR2 is YFSETQ. CDR3 length: 16 residues. The ends lost 6 bases at V and 4 bases at J; junction bases unmatched: 10.

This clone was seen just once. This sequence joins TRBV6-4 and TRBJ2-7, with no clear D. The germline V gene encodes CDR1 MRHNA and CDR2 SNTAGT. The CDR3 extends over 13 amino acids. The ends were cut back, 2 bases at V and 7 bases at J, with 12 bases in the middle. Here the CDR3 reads CASSDPKPREQYF. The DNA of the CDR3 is TGTGCCAGCAGTGACCCCAAGCCCAGGGAGCAGTACTTC.

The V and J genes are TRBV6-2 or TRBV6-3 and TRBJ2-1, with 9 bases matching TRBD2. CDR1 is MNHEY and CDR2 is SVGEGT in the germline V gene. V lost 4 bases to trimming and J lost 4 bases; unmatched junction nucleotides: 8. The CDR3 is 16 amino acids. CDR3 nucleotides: TGTGCCAGCAGTTTCGCACCTAGCGGGGTGTACAATGAGCAGTTCTTC. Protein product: CASSFAPSGVYNEQFF.

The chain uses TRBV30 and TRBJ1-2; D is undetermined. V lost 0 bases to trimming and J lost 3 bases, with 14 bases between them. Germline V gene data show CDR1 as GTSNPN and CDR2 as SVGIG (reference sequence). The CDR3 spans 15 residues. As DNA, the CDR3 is TGTGCCTGGAGTGTACGGCGGGTCACGTACTATGGCTACACCTTC. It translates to CAWSVRRVTYYGYTF.

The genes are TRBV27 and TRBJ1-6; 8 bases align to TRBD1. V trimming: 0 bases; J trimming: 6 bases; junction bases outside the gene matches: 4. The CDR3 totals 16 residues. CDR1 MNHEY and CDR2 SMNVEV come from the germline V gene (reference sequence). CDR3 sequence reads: CASSLSLDRANSPLHF. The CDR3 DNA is TGTGCCAGCAGTTTATCCCTGGACAGGGCTAATTCACCCCTCCACTTT.

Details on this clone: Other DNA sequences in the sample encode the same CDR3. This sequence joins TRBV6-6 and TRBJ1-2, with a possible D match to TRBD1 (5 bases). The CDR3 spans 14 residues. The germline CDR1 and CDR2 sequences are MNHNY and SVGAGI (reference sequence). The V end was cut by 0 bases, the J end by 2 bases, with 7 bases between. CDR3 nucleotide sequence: TGTGCCAGCAGTTACTCCGGGGGGAACTATGGCTACACCTTC. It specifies CASSYSGGNYGYTF.

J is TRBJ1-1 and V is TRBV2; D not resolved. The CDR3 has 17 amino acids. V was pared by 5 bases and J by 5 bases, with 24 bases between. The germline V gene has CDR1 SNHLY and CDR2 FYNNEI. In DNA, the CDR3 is TGTGCCAGCAGTCGACGGGGAGGGCGGGCGTTTGAAACTGAAGCTTTCTTT. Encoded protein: CASSRRGGRAFETEAFF.

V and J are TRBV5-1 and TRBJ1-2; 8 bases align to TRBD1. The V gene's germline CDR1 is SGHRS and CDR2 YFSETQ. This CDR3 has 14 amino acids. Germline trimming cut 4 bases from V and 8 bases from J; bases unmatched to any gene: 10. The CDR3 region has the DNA TGCGCCAGCAGCCCGGACAGGGTCAGTAGGGGCTACACCTTC. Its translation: CASSPDRVSRGYTF.

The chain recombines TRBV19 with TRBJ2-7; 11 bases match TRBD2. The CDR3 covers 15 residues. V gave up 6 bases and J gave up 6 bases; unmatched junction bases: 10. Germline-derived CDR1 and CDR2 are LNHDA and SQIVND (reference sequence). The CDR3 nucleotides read TGTGCCAGTAGCTTCCTAGCGGGAGGCCCCGCCGAGCAGTACTTC. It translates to CASSFLAGGPAEQYF.

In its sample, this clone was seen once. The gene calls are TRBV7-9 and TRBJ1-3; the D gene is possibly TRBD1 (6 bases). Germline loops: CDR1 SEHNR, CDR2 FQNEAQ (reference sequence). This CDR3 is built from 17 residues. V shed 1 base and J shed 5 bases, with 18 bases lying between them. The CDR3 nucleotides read TGTGCCAGCAGCTTAGATACAGGGCCTAGAACACGAAACACCATATATTTT. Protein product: CASSLDTGPRTRNTIYF.

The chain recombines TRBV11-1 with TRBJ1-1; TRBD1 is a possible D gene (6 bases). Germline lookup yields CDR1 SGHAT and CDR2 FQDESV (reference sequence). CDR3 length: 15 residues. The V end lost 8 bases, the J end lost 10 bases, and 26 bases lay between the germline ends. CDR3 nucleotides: TGTGCCAGCGGACCTTCTCAGACAGGTCTCGGGGGAGCTTTCTTT. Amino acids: CASGPSQTGLGGAFF.

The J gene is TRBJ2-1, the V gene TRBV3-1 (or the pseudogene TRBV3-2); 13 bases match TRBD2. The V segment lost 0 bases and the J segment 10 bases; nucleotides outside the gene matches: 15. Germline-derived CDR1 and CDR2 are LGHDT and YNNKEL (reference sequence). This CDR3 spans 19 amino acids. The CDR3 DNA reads TGTGCCAGCAGCCAAGATAGGGGACTAGCGGGGCCGATCTACAGGGAGCAGTTCTTC. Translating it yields CASSQDRGLAGPIYREQFF.

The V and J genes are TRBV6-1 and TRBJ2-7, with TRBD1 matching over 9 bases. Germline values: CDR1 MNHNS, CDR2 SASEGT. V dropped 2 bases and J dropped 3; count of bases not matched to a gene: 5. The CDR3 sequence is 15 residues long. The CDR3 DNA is TGTGCCAGCAGTGAATCGGGGACAGGGCGCTACGAGCAGTACTTC. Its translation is CASSESGTGRYEQYF.

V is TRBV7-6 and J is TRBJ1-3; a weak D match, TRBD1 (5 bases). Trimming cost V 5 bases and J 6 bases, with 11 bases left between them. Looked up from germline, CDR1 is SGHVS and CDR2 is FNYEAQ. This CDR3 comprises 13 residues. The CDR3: CASSPRGPNTIYF. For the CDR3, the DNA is TGTGCCAGCAGCCCCCGGGGACCAAACACCATATATTTT.